This TCR beta chain appears in the sequencing data of a study of T cell changes during pregnancy in multiple sclerosis. The CDR3 covers 15 residues. Looked up from germline, CDR1 is SGHDT and CDR2 is YYEEEE. Trimming took 4 bases from V and 3 from J; bases not matched to a gene: 6. Produced via immunoSEQ multiplex PCR; TCRdb's table is partial and in-frame only. The sample carries nearly 40,000 clones, about 91% recorded once. This sample comprised CD4+ T cells from peripheral blood mononuclear cells, obtained in the third trimester of pregnancy. The rearrangement joins TRBV5-6 to TRBJ2-7, with 11 positions matching TRBD1. The receptor was isolated from a female donor with multiple sclerosis, enrolled in a pregnancy study. The CDR3 DNA reads as TGTGCCAGCAGCCCAGGGACAGGGGGTTACTACGAGCAGTACTTC. Its translation is CASSPGTGGYYEQYF. The whole variable domain, remainder taken from reference TRBV5-6 and TRBJ2-7, is DAGVTQSPTHLIKTRGQQVTLRCSPKSGHDTVSWYQQALGQGPQFIFQYYEEEERQRGNFPDRFSGHQFPNYSSELNVNALLLGDSALYLCASSPGTGGYYEQYFGPGTRLTVT.